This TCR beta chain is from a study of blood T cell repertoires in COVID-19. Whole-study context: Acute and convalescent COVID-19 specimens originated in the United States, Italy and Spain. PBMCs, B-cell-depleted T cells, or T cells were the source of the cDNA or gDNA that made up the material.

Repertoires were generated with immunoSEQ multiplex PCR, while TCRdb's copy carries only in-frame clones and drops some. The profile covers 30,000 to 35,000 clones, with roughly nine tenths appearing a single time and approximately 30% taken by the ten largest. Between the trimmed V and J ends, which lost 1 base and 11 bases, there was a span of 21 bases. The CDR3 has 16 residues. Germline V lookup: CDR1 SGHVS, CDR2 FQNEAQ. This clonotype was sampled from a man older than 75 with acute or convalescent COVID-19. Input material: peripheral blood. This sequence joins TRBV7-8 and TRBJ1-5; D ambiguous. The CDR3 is CASSLVVTAKIPAQHF. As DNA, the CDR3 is TGTGCCAGCAGCTTAGTGGTCACCGCTAAGATTCCCGCCCAGCATTTT.